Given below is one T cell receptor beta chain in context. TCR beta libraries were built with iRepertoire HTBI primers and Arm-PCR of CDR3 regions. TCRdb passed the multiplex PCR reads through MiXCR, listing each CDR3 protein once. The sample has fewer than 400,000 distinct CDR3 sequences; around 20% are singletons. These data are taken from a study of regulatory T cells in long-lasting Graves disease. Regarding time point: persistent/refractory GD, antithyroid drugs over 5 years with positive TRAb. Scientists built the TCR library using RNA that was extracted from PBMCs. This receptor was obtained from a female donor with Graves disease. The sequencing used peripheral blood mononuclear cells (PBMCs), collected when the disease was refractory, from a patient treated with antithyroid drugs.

DNA of the CDR3: TGTGCCAGCACCTTAAGTCCGAACACCGGGGAGCTGTTTTTT. Its protein is CASTLSPNTGELFF. The chain carries TRBV9 and TRBJ2-2; unclear D gene. V was clipped by 6 bases and J by 0 bases, with 9 bases between them. This CDR3 region has 14 residues. CDR1 SGDLS and CDR2 YYNGEE come from the germline V gene.